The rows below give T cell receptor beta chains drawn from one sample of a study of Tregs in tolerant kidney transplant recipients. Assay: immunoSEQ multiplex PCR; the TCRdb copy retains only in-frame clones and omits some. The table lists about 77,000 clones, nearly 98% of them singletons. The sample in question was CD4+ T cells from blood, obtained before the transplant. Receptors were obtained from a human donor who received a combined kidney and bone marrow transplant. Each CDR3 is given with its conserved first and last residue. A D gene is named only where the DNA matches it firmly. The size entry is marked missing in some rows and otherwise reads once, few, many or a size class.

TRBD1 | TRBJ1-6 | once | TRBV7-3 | CASSLIGTDNSPLHF | TGTGCCAGCAGCTTAATCGGGACAGATAATTCACCCCTCCACTTT
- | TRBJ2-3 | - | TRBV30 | CAWRKGSSTDTQYF | TGTGCCTGGAGAAAGGGGTCGAGCACAGATACGCAGTATTTT
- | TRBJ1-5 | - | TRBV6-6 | CASREKRNQPQHF | TGTGCCAGCAGGGAAAAGAGGAATCAGCCCCAGCATTTT
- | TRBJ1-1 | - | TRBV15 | CATSRSQVVTEAFF | TGTGCCACCAGCAGGTCCCAGGTAGTCACTGAAGCTTTCTTT
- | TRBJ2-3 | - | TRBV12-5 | CASGLASLHSTDTQYF | TGTGCTAGTGGTTTGGCTAGCCTCCATAGCACAGATACGCAGTATTTT
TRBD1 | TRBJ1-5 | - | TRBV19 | CASSATGKSLSNQPQHF | TGTGCCAGTAGCGCGACAGGGAAGTCCCTAAGCAATCAGCCCCAGCATTTT
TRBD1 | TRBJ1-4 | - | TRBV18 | CASSPSVPGQEKLFF | TGTGCCAGCTCACCATCGGTCCCGGGACAGGAAAAACTGTTTTTT
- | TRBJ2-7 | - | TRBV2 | CASTQQGGVEQYF | TGTGCCAGCACCCAACAGGGCGGTGTGGAGCAGTACTTC
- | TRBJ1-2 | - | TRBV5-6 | CASSLDRWRLGYTF | TGTGCCAGCAGCTTGGACAGGTGGCGCCTCGGCTACACCTTC
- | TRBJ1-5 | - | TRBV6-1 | CASSSFGGIGQPQHF | TGTGCCAGCAGTTCCTTTGGTGGAATCGGGCAGCCCCAGCATTTT
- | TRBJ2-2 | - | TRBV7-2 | CASSFRGTDTGELFF | TGTGCCAGCAGCTTCAGGGGGACTGACACCGGGGAGCTGTTTTTT
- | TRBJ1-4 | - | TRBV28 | CASSPVSEKLFF | TGTGCCAGCAGTCCCGTCAGTGAAAAACTGTTTTTT
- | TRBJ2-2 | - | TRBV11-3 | CASSLEPRSGELFF | TGTGCCAGCAGCTTAGAACCGAGGTCCGGGGAGCTGTTTTTT
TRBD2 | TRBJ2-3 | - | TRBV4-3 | CASSLEGASGGYTDTQYF | TGCGCCAGCAGCCTCGAGGGGGCTAGCGGGGGATACACAGATACGCAGTATTTT
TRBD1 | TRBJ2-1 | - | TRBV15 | CATSRDVGTGGNEQFF | TGTGCCACCAGCAGAGATGTCGGGACAGGGGGCAATGAGCAGTTCTTC
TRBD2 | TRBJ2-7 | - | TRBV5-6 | CASSRGLAGYEQYF | TGTGCCAGCAGCAGAGGACTAGCGGGTTACGAGCAGTACTTC
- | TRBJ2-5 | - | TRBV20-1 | CSARVEDYKYF | TGCAGTGCTAGGGTAGAGGACTACAAGTACTTC